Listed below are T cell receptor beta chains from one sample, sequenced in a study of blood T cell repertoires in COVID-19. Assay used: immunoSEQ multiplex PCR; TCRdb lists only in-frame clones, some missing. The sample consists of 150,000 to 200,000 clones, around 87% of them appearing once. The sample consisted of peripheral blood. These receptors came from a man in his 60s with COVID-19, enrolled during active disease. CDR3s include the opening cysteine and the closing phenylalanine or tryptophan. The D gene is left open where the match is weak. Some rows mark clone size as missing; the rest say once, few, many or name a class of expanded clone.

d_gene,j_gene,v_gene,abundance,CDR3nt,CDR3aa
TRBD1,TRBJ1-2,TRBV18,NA,TGTGCCAGCTCAACAGGGGTAATAGGCTACACCTTC,CASSTGVIGYTF
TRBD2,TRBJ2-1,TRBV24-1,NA,TGTGCCACCAGTGATTCCAGCGGGAGGGCAAGCAATGAGCAGTTCTTC,CATSDSSGRASNEQFF
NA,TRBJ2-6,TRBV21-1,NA,TGTGCCAGCAGCAAAGGGGTATGCGGCTTCTCTGGGGCCAACGTCCTGACTTTC,CASSKGVCGFSGANVLTF
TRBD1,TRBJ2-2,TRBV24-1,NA,TGTGCCACCAGTGCGAGGGACAGAAACACCGGGGAGCTGTTTTTT,CATSARDRNTGELFF
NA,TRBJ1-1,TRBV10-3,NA,TGTGCCATCAGTGAGTCGGTGGCCACTGAAGCTTTCTTT,CAISESVATEAFF
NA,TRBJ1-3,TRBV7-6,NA,TGTGCCAGCAGCCAGGGAACCTCTGGAAACACCATATATTTT,CASSQGTSGNTIYF
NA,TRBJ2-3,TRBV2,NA,TGTGCCAGCAGGACGGGGGTAGATACGCAGTATTTT,CASRTGVDTQYF
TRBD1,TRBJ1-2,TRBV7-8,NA,TGTGCCATCTCCCGGGACAGCCACACTTATGGCTACACCTTC,CAISRDSHTYGYTF
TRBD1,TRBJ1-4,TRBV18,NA,TGTGCCAGCTCACCACCAACAGGGGTGGGTGCTAATGAAAAACTGTTTTTT,CASSPPTGVGANEKLFF
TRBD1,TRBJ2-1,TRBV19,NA,TGTGCCAGTAGTTCCGATAATGACAGGGTCGATGAGCAGTTCTTC,CASSSDNDRVDEQFF
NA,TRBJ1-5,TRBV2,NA,TGTGCCAGCAGTGAAAGTCAGGGCGATCAGCCCCAGCATTTT,CASSESQGDQPQHF
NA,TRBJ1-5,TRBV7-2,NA,TGTGCCAGCAGCTCCGGTTACAGACAGGATCAGCCCCAGCATTTT,CASSSGYRQDQPQHF
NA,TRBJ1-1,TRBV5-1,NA,TGCGCCAGCAGCTTGTCTTTGAACACTGAAGCTTTCTTT,CASSLSLNTEAFF
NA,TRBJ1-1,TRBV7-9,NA,TGTGCCAGCACCTATTCCGGGACTCAATACCCTGAAGCTTTCTTT,CASTYSGTQYPEAFF
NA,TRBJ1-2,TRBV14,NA,TGTGCCAGCAGCCAGTATACAGGTAGCCATGGCTACACCTTC,CASSQYTGSHGYTF
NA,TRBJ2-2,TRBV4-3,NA,TGCGCCAGCAGCCGAGAACCCGTTGGGGGAGGATTCACCGGGGAGCTGTTTTTT,CASSREPVGGGFTGELFF
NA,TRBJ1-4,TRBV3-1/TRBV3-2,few,TGTGCCAGCAGCCAAGGGCCTAATGAAAAACTGTTTTTT,CASSQGPNEKLFF
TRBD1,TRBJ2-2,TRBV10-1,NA,TGCGCCAGCAGTAGGGAGGACAGGGGGCACACCGGGGAGCTGTTTTTT,CASSREDRGHTGELFF
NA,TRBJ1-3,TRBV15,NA,TGTGCCACCAAGACGGACAGCTTCTCTGGAAACACCATATATTTT,CATKTDSFSGNTIYF
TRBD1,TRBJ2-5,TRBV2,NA,TGTGCCAGCACTGAAAGGGGGCTGGTGGAGACCCAGTACTTC,CASTERGLVETQYF
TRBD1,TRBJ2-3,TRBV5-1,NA,TGCGCCAGCAGCCCCGGACAGGGAAGGACAGATACGCAGTATTTT,CASSPGQGRTDTQYF
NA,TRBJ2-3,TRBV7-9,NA,TGTGCCAGCAGCAAAGGCGTCATAACGGATACGCAGTATTTT,CASSKGVITDTQYF
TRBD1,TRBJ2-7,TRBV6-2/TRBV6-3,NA,TGTGCCAGCAGGCCTGGACAGGGGGCTATTTACGAGCAGTACTTC,CASRPGQGAIYEQYF
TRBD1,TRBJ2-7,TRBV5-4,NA,TGTGCCAGCAGCTTGGAACTGGGACAGGGCTACGAGCAGTACTTC,CASSLELGQGYEQYF
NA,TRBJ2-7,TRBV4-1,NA,TGCGCCAGCAGCCAAGGGGTCGGGTTCGAGCAGTACTTC,CASSQGVGFEQYF
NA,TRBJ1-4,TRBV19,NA,TGTGCCACAGTAGAACCCGGACGGGGAGATGAAAAACTGTTTTTT,CATVEPGRGDEKLFF
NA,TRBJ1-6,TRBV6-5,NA,TGTGCCAGCAGTTACGAGGGCTATAATTCACCCCTCCACTTT,CASSYEGYNSPLHF
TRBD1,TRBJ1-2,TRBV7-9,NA,TGTGCCAGCAGCCGCACCCCGTCACAGGGGAGCTATGGCTACACCTTC,CASSRTPSQGSYGYTF
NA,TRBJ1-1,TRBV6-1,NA,TGTGCCAGCAGTGATGCGGTTACTGAAGCTTTCTTT,CASSDAVTEAFF
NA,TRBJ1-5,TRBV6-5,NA,TGTGCCAGCAGTTACCAGGGTCAGCCCCAGCATTTT,CASSYQGQPQHF
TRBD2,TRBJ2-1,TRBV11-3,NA,TGTGCCAGCAGCCGACTAGCGGGAGTCAATGAGCAGTTCTTC,CASSRLAGVNEQFF
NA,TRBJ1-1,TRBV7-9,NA,TGTGCCAGCAGCCTCACGGGCACTGAAGCTTTCTTT,CASSLTGTEAFF
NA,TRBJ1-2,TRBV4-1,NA,TGCGCCAGCAGCCGTTCTGGCGCGGGGGCAGTTGGCTACACCTTC,CASSRSGAGAVGYTF
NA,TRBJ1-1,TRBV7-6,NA,TGTGCCAGCAGCGACCGGGACACCCTGAACACTGAAGCTTTCTTT,CASSDRDTLNTEAFF
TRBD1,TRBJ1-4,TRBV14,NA,TGTGCCAGCAGCCTCCGACAGGGCCCACCAGCAACTAATGAAAAACTGTTTTTT,CASSLRQGPPATNEKLFF
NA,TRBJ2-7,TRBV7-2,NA,TGTGCCAGCAGCTTAGCGGCGGGGGCAGTCTACGAGCAGTACTTC,CASSLAAGAVYEQYF
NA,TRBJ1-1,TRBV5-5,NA,TGTGCCAGCAGCCTAGGATGGGTGAACACTGAAGCTTTCTTT,CASSLGWVNTEAFF
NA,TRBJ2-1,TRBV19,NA,TGTGCCAGTAGATCGGCAGGTTTGAAAGTTGTAGGTGAGCAGTTCTTC,CASRSAGLKVVGEQFF
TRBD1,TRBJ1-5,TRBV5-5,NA,TGTGCCAGCAGCCTGTTGGGGACAGGGGCATTTCAGCCCCAGCATTTT,CASSLLGTGAFQPQHF
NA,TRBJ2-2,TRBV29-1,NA,TGCAGCGTCCAATGGGGGCGTACCGGGGAGCTGTTTTTT,CSVQWGRTGELFF
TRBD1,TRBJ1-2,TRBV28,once,TGTGCCAGCAGTTACCCCGACAGGGAGTATGGCTACACCTTC,CASSYPDREYGYTF
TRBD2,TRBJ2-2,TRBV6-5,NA,TGTGCCAGCAGTTACTCGGGGACTAGCAGCAACGGGGAGCTGTTTTTT,CASSYSGTSSNGELFF
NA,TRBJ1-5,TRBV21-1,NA,TGTGCCAGCAGCAGATCCTCAGGGGTCTTAAGGAATCAGCCCCAGCATTTT,CASSRSSGVLRNQPQHF
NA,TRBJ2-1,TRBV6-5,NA,TGTGCCAGCACCACCCCCCTACTAGCTGAGCAGTTCTTC,CASTTPLLAEQFF
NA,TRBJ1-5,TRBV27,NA,TGTGCCAGCAATCCCGCCGGGTGGGGACTTAGCAATCAGCCCCAGCATTTT,CASNPAGWGLSNQPQHF